This TCR beta chain was retrieved from a study of PD-1 blockade in mismatch repair-deficient tumors. Regarding the study as a whole: Tumor-resident clones, often undetectable pretreatment in blood, expanded then contracted after pembrolizumab.

The protocol was immunoSEQ multiplex PCR, while the TCRdb copy is restricted to in-frame clones and leaves out a portion. The data hold some 110,000 clones, with 60% to 85% observed a single time. There are 14 residues in the CDR3. V was trimmed by 0 bases and J by 0 bases, leaving 7 bases between them. Germline-derived CDR1 and CDR2 are SGDLS and YYNGEE. In the case of this clone: Its antigen remains unknown.

All patients were mismatch repair deficient, assessed by either PCR or immunohistochemistry. The TCR-sequenced patients were three responders to pembrolizumab. This clonotype was obtained from an adult with mismatch repair-deficient cancer. The chain couples TRBV9 to TRBJ2-7; D is ambiguous. This material consisted of peripheral blood, taken about 60 weeks after starting pembrolizumab. For the CDR3, the DNA is TGTGCCAGCAGCGTAGCTTACGGCTCCTACGAGCAGTACTTC. Translated: CASSVAYGSYEQYF.